The 25 T cell receptor beta chains given below trace back to one sample, sequenced in a study of shared clonotypes between healthy human individuals. Clones were sequenced by immunoSEQ multiplex PCR, and TCRdb holds only the in-frame ones, with some missing. Altogether about 2,500,000 clones are present, approximately 92% being singletons, with the ten largest covering around 0.14%. Sample: naive CD4+ T cells sorted from blood. Subset described: CD45RA+ positively selected. The source is a man aged 18 to 29 in good health.

The chain couples TRBV19 to TRBJ2-7, with TRBD1 matching over 9 bases. The CDR3 totals 12 residues. V dropped 8 bases and J dropped 5; count of bases not matched to a gene: 4. CDR1 LNHDA and CDR2 SQIVND come from the germline V gene (reference sequence). CDR3 coding DNA: TGTGCCAGTGCGGACAGGGGAAACGAGCAGTACTTC. It encodes CASADRGNEQYF.

This sequence joins TRBV7-9 and TRBJ2-7, with a possible D match to TRBD1 (7 bases). Trimming pared 2 bases from V and 4 bases from J, leaving 15 bases between. This CDR3 region has 15 residues. Germline CDR1 SEHNR, CDR2 FQNEAQ (reference sequence). In nucleotides, the CDR3 is TGTGCCAGCAGCTTAACCCAGCAGGGGGGATACGAGCAGTACTTC. Translation gives CASSLTQQGGYEQYF. Filled out from reference TRBV7-9 and TRBJ2-7, the complete variable domain reads DTGVSQNPRHKITKRGQNVTFRCDPISEHNRLYWYRQTLGQGPEFLTYFQNEAQLEKSRLLSDRFSAERPKGSFSTLEIQRTEQGDSAMYLCASSLTQQGGYEQYFGPGTRLTVT.

With regard to this clone: At one of its ends the junction is not consistent with the germline gene, which may arise from a read error. The chain recombines TRBV28 with TRBJ1-1, with 7 nucleotides matching TRBD1. The germline V gene encodes CDR1 MDHEN and CDR2 SYDVKM. CDR3 size: 12 residues. For the CDR3, the DNA is TGTGCCAGCACTTCCATTACGCAGGGACAGATCTTT. Amino acids: CASTSITQGQIF.

The chain links TRBV28 to TRBJ2-1, with TRBD2 matching over 12 bases. Germline CDR1 MDHEN, CDR2 SYDVKM. V trimming: 2 bases; J trimming: 4 bases; junction bases outside the gene matches: 3. This CDR3 contains 16 residues. CDR3 loop: CASSLTSGGPYNEQFF. For the CDR3, the DNA is TGTGCCAGCAGTTTAACTAGCGGGGGGCCTTACAATGAGCAGTTCTTC. The variable domain in full, with the rest retrieved from reference TRBV28 and TRBJ2-1, is DVKVTQSSRYLVKRTGEKVFLECVQDMDHENMFWYRQDPGLGLRLIYFSYDVKMKEKGDIPEGYSVSREKKERFSLILESASTNQTSMYLCASSLTSGGPYNEQFFGPGTRLTVL.

The V call is TRBV7-3, the J call TRBJ1-2; 7 bases line up with TRBD1. After removal of 5 bases from V and 7 bases from J, the junction contained 13 bases not matched to a gene. The length of the CDR3 is 15 residues. Per the germline V gene, CDR1 is SGHTA and CDR2 is FQGTGA. Here the CDR3 reads CASSPRGGGAGGYTF. Written as DNA, the CDR3 is TGTGCCAGCAGCCCCAGGGGAGGGGGCGCGGGTGGCTACACCTTC.

This chain joins TRBV5-1 and TRBJ2-7, with 7 nucleotides matching TRBD1. The germline gives CDR1 SGHRS, CDR2 YFSETQ. J lost 0 bases, V lost 6 bases, and 6 bases had no gene match. The CDR3 covers 14 residues. The CDR3 DNA sequence: TGCGCCAGCAAGGAACAGGGGATCTCCTACGAGCAGTACTTC. It translates to CASKEQGISYEQYF.

The V and J genes are TRBV18 and TRBJ2-6; D uncertain. Trimming pared 2 bases from V and 0 bases from J, leaving 11 bases between. The CDR3 length is 17 residues. CDR1 and CDR2 from the germline V gene are KGHSH and LQKENI. CDR3 in amino acids: CASSPGSLASGANVLTF. The CDR3 DNA is TGTGCCAGCTCACCAGGCAGCCTGGCCTCTGGGGCCAACGTCCTGACTTTC.

A note on this clone: The sample carries other DNA sequences with the same CDR3. V gene TRBV18 combines with J gene TRBJ1-1; no clear D gene. CDR3 length: 15 amino acids. Germline lookup yields CDR1 KGHSH and CDR2 LQKENI. Between the trimmed V and J ends, which lost 0 bases and 1 base, there was a span of 9 bases. CDR3 region: CASSPPLGGNTEAFF. The CDR3, as DNA: TGTGCCAGCTCACCACCCCTCGGCGGGAACACTGAAGCTTTCTTT.

The V call is TRBV6-5, the J call TRBJ2-5, with D possibly being TRBD2 (5 bases). V gave up 5 bases and J gave up 2 bases, with 12 bases separating them. Per the germline V gene, CDR1 is MNHEY and CDR2 is SVGAGI. This CDR3 is 14 amino acids long. The CDR3 loop is CASSRRTFQETQYF. CDR3 nucleotides: TGTGCCAGCAGTCGTAGGACTTTTCAAGAGACCCAGTACTTC.

About this clone: Additional DNA sequences in this sample encode the identical CDR3. The chain carries TRBV10-1 and TRBJ1-5; D unclear. Germline lookup yields CDR1 WNHNN and CDR2 SYGVQD (reference sequence). The CDR3 is 13 residues long. Trimming shortened V by 2 bases and J by 4 bases, and 6 bases separated the two germline ends. The DNA for the CDR3 is TGCGCCAGCAGTGAGGGGGTTAATCAGCCCCAGCATTTT. Residues: CASSEGVNQPQHF.

The CDR3 DNA reads TGTGCCACCAAGGCGGGGGGCACAGATACGCAGTATTTT. Translation gives CATKAGGTDTQYF. The V and J genes are TRBV15 and TRBJ2-3, with TRBD2 identical over 7 bases. CDR1 is LNHNV and CDR2 is YYDKDF in the germline V gene (reference sequence). The CDR3 is made up of 13 amino acids. V lost 7 bases, J lost 1 base, and 2 bases stayed unmatched.

The chain employs TRBV2 and TRBJ1-5, with 8 positions matching TRBD1. V lost 2 bases, J lost 3 bases, and 9 bases stayed unmatched. Germline V CDR1 and CDR2: SNHLY, FYNNEI. The CDR3 spans 17 residues. The CDR3 loop reads CASSERGSGGNNQPQHF. CDR3 nucleotides: TGTGCCAGCAGTGAAAGGGGGTCAGGGGGCAACAATCAGCCCCAGCATTTT.

To note about this clone: The junction does not match germline at one end; this may be a read error. The chain is built from TRBV5-1 and TRBJ2-1, with 10 nucleotides matching TRBD2. CDR1 is SGHRS, CDR2 YFSETQ, per germline. This CDR3 contains 13 residues. The CDR3, as DNA: TGCGCCAGCAGCTTGGATGCTAGCGGGAGTTTGGTCTTC. Its translation: CASSLDASGSLVF.

This clone was seen once. The V call is TRBV7-9, the J call TRBJ1-2; no firm D call. The CDR3 extends over 15 amino acids. V was cut by 4 bases and J by 6 bases, with 18 bases left in between. Germline assignment: CDR1 SEHNR and CDR2 FQNEAQ (reference sequence). CDR3 protein: CASSSTGRGTDGYTF. DNA for the CDR3: TGTGCCAGCAGCTCCACCGGTCGGGGAACGGATGGCTACACCTTC.

The chain carries TRBV9 and TRBJ2-7, with 12 bases lining up with TRBD2. There are 19 residues in the CDR3. V was pared by 4 bases and J by 1 base, with 15 bases of the junction left unmatched. Germline V gene lookup returns CDR1 SGDLS and CDR2 YYNGEE. CDR3 protein: CASSQGLAGPKSASYEQYF. CDR3 bases: TGTGCCAGCAGCCAAGGACTAGCGGGACCCAAGAGCGCATCCTACGAGCAGTACTTC.

The chain employs TRBV19 and TRBJ2-1, with 10 positions matching TRBD1. Germline values: CDR1 LNHDA, CDR2 SQIVND (reference sequence). After removal of 0 bases from V and 8 bases from J, the junction contained 4 bases not matched to a gene. The CDR3 runs to 15 residues. CDR3 region: CASSIDETGGDEQFF. The CDR3 DNA reads as TGTGCCAGTAGTATAGATGAGACAGGGGGCGATGAGCAGTTCTTC.

The V and J genes are TRBV6-5 and TRBJ2-1; the D gene could be TRBD1 or TRBD2 (6 bases each). V dropped 2 bases and J dropped 2 bases, with 10 bases sitting between them. Per the germline V gene, CDR1 is MNHEY and CDR2 is SVGAGI. The CDR3 is 15 amino acids. CDR3 DNA: TGTGCCAGCAGTTACAGGGGGGCCGCCTACAATGAGCAGTTCTTC. It codes for CASSYRGAAYNEQFF.

The V and J genes are TRBV6-1 and TRBJ1-2; possibly TRBD1 for D (6 bases). CDR1 MNHNS and CDR2 SASEGT come from the germline V gene. V lost 3 bases and J lost 4, with 15 bases in between. The CDR3 loop spans 15 amino acids. CDR3 protein: CASSEAQGLSYGYTF. The CDR3 coding sequence is TGTGCCAGCAGTGAGGCACAGGGTTTGAGCTATGGCTACACCTTC.

In regard to this clone: One junction end disagrees with the germline gene, perhaps due to a read error. The chain uses TRBV7-9 and TRBJ1-1; D is possibly TRBD1 (5 bases). The CDR3 covers 13 residues. Germline V gene data show CDR1 as SEHNR and CDR2 as FQNEAQ (reference sequence). The CDR3 DNA reads as TGTGCCGGCAGCCGTAGTGGGGGCACTGAAGCTTTCTTT. Protein sequence: CAGSRSGGTEAFF.

The genes are TRBV18 and TRBJ2-1, with 8 positions matching TRBD1. The germline gives CDR1 KGHSH, CDR2 LQKENI. The trim removed 3 bases at V and 7 bases at J, leaving 8 bases unmatched. There are 15 residues in the CDR3. Here the CDR3 DNA reads TGTGCCAGCTCACCGGGTGGACAGGGAAGGAATGAGCAGTTCTTC. Amino acid sequence: CASSPGGQGRNEQFF. The complete variable domain, with remaining parts taken from reference TRBV18 and TRBJ2-1, reads NAGVMQNPRHLVRRRGQEARLRCSPMKGHSHVYWYRQLPEEGLKFMVYLQKENIIDESGMPKERFSAEFPKEGPSILRIQQVVRGDSAAYFCASSPGGQGRNEQFFGPGTRLTVL.

Here the CDR3 reads CASRGPSGSKETQYF. In DNA, the CDR3 is TGCGCCAGCAGAGGGCCTAGCGGGAGCAAAGAGACCCAGTACTTC. The genes are TRBV5-1 and TRBJ2-5; TRBD2 matches at 10 bases. The V gene end was trimmed by 5 bases and the J gene end by 3 bases; junction bases not matched to a gene: 7. The CDR3 covers 15 residues. CDR1 and CDR2 from the germline V gene are SGHRS and YFSETQ.

CDR3 residues: CASSQTMNTGELFF. In DNA, the CDR3 is TGTGCCAGCAGCCAGACAATGAACACCGGGGAGCTGTTTTTT. V usage is TRBV11-3 and J usage is TRBJ2-2; D call uncertain. The CDR3 is 14 amino acids. Germline V lookup: CDR1 SGHNT, CDR2 YENEEA. V lost 5 bases, J lost 1 base, and 8 bases lay in between.

This chain uses TRBV4-1 with TRBJ2-3, with 12 bases lining up with TRBD2. CDR1 MGHRA and CDR2 YSYEKL come from the germline V gene. The CDR3 covers 16 residues. The J segment lost 5 bases and the V segment lost 1 base, leaving 4 bases of the junction unmatched. The DNA of the CDR3 is TGCGCCAGCAGCCAAGCCAAGACTAGCGGGGGAGATACGCAGTATTTT. This encodes CASSQAKTSGGDTQYF.

V usage is TRBV5-4 and J usage is TRBJ1-2; no firm D call. The germline V gene has CDR1 SGHNT and CDR2 YYREEE (reference sequence). This CDR3 spans 14 amino acids. Deletions cut 3 bases from V and 1 base from J, with 10 bases between. The CDR3 DNA reads TGTGCCAGCAGCTACGCAGTGGATAACTATGGCTACACCTTC. This codes for CASSYAVDNYGYTF.

The chain is built from TRBV5-8 and TRBJ1-5; D unresolved. V was pared by 3 bases and J by 0 bases, with 10 bases between. Germline CDR1 is SGHTS and CDR2 is YDEGEE. The CDR3 has 15 residues. The CDR3 sequence is CASSSPFNSNQPQHF. The CDR3 nucleotides read TGTGCCAGCAGCTCGCCCTTTAATAGCAATCAGCCCCAGCATTTT.